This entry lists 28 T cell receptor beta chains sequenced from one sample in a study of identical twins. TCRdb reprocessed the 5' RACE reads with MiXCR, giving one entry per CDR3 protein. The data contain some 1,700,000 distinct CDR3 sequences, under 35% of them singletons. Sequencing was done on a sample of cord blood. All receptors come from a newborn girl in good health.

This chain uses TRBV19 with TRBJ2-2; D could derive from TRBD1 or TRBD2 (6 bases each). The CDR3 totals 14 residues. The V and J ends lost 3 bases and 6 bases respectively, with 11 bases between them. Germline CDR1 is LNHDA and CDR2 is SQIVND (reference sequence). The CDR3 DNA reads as TGTGCCAGTAGTATTGGGGGGCGCCCCGGGGAGCTGTTTTTT. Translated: CASSIGGRPGELFF.

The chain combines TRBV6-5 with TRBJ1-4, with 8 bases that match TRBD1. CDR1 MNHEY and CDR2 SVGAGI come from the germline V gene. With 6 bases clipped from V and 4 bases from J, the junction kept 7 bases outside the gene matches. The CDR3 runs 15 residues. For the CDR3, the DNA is TGTGCCAGCAGCGACTCAGGGGGCAGTAATGAAAAACTGTTTTTT. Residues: CASSDSGGSNEKLFF.

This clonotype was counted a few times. CDR3 sequence (DNA): TGTGCTAGTGGTTTGGTACTTGCTGGAGCCCCAGATACGCAGTATTTT. It is translated as CASGLVLAGAPDTQYF. The chain links TRBV12-5 to TRBJ2-3; D not resolved. Germline CDR1 reads LGHNT; CDR2 reads FRNRAP. The V end lost 0 bases, the J end lost 4 bases, and 14 bases lay between the germline ends. This CDR3 has 16 residues.

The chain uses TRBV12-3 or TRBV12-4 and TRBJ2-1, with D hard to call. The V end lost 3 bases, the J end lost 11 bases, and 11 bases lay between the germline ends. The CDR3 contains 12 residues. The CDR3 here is CASSFAPTQQFF. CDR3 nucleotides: TGTGCCAGCAGTTTTGCCCCGACTCAGCAGTTCTTC.

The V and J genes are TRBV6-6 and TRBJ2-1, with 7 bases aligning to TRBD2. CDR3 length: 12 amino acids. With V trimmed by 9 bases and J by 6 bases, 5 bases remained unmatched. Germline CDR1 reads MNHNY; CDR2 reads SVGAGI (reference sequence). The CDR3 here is CASTGLLNEQFF. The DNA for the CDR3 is TGTGCCAGTACGGGACTACTCAATGAGCAGTTCTTC.

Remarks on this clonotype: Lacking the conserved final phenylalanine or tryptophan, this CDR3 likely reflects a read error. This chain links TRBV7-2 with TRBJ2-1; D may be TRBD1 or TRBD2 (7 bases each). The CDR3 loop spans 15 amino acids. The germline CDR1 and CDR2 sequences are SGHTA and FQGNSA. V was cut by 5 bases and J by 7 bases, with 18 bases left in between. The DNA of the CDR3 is TGTGCCAGCAGCCCAGGGGGAGGGCCGTATAATGAGCAGTTCTTA. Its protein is CASSPGGGPYNEQFL.

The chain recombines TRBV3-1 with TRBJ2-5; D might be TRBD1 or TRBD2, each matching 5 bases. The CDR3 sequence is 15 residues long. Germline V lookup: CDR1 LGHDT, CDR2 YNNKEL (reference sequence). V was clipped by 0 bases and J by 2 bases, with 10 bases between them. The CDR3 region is CASSQDWGTQETQYF. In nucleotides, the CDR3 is TGTGCCAGCAGCCAAGATTGGGGGACGCAAGAGACCCAGTACTTC.

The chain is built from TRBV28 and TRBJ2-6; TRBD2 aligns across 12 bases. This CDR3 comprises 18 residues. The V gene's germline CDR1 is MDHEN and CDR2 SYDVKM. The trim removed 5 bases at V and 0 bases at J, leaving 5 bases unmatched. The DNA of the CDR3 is TGTGCCAGCAGTCGTGGACTAGCGGGGACCTCTGGGGCCAACGTCCTGACTTTC. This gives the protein CASSRGLAGTSGANVLTF.

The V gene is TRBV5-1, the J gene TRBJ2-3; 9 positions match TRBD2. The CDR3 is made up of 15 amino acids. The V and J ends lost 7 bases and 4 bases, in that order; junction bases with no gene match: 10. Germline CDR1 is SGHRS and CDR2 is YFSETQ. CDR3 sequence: CASGVTRGGSDTQYF. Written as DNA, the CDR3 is TGCGCCAGCGGCGTGACGCGGGGGGGCTCAGATACGCAGTATTTT.

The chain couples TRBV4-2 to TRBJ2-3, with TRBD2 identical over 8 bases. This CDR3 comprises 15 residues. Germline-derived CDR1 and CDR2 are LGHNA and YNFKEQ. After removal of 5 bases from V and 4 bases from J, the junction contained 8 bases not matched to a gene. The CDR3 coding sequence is TGTGCCAGCAGCAAAAGCGGGAGTTCGGCAGATACGCAGTATTTT. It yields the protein CASSKSGSSADTQYF.

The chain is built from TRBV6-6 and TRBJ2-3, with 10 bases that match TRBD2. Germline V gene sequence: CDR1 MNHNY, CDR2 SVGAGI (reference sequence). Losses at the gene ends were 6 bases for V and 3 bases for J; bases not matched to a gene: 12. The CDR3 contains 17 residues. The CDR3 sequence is CASRLRISGGKTDTQYF. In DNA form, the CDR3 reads TGTGCCAGCAGGCTACGCATTAGCGGGGGGAAAACAGATACGCAGTATTTT.

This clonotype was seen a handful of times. In DNA form, the CDR3 reads TGCGCCAGCAGCCAAGGGGGAATGGGGAACTACGAGCAGTACTTC. This encodes CASSQGGMGNYEQYF. The genes are TRBV4-1 and TRBJ2-7; D is unresolved. V lost 1 base, J lost 3 bases, and 13 bases lay in between. Germline V CDR1 and CDR2: MGHRA, YSYEKL. The CDR3 totals 15 residues.

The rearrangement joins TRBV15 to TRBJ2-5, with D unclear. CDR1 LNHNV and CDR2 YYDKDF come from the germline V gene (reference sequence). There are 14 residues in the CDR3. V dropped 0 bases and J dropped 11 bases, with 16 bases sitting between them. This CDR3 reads CATSREGGDNEQYF. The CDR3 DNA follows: TGTGCCACCAGCAGAGAAGGCGGAGACAATGAGCAGTACTTC.

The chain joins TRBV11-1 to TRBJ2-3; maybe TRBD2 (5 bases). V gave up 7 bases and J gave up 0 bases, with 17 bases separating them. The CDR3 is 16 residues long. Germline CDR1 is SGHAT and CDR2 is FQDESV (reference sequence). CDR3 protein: CASTPKEAYSTDTQYF. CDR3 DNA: TGTGCCAGCACCCCGAAGGAGGCGTATAGCACAGATACGCAGTATTTT.

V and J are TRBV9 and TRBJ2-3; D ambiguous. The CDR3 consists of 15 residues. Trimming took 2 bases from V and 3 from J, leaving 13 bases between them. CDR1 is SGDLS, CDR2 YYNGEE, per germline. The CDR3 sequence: CASSVSLGGTDTQYF. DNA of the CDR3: TGTGCCAGCAGCGTCTCTCTTGGTGGGACAGATACGCAGTATTTT.

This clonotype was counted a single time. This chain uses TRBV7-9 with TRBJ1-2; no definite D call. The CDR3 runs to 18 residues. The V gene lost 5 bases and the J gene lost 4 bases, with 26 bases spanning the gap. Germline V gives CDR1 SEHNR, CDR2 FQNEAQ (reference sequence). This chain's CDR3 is CASSPALGGSKPSYGYTF. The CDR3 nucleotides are TGTGCCAGCAGCCCCGCGCTCGGCGGGTCAAAACCTAGCTATGGCTACACCTTC.

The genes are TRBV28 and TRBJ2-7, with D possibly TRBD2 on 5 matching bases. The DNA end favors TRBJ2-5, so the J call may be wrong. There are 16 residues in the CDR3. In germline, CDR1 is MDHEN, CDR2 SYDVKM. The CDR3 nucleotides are TGTGCCAGCAGTTTCCGCGTTAGCGCGAACCAAGAGACCCAGTACTTC. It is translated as CASSFRVSANQETQYF.

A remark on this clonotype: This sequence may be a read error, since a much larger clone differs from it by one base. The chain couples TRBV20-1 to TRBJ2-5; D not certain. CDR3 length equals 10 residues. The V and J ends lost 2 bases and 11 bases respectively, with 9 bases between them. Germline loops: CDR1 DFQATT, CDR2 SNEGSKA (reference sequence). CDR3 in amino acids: CSARPNEQYF. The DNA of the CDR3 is TGCAGTGCTAGACCCAATGAGCAGTACTTC.

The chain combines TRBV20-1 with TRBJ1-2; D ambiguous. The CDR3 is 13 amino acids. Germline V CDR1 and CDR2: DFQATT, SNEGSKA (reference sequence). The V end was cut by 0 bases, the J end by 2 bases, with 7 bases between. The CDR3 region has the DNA TGCAGTGCTAGAGAGCAGGACAACTATGGCTACACCTTC. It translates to CSAREQDNYGYTF.

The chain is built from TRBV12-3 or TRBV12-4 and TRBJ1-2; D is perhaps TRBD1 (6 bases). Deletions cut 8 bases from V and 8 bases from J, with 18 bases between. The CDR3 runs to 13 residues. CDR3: CASGQQGSGGYTF. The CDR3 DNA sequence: TGTGCCAGCGGACAACAGGGATCGGGGGGCTACACCTTC.

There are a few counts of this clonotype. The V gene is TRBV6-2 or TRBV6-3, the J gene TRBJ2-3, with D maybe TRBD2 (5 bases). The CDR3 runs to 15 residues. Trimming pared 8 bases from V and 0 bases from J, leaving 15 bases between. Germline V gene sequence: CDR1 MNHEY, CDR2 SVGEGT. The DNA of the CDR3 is TGTGCCAGCGCCCCGCTAGCCAGAAGCACAGATACGCAGTATTTT. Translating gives CASAPLARSTDTQYF.

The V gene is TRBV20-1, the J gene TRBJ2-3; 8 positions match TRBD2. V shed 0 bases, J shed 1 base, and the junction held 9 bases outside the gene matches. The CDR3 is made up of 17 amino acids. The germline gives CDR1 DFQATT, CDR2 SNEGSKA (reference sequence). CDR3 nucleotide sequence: TGCAGTGCTAGAGATACGGGAGGGTCCCTAGGCACAGATACGCAGTATTTT. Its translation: CSARDTGGSLGTDTQYF.

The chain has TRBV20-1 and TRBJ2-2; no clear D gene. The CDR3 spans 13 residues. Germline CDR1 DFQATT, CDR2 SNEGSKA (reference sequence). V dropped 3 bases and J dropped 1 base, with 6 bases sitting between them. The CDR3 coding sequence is TGCAGTGCTAGTCCAGGGAACACCGGGGAGCTGTTTTTT. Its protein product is CSASPGNTGELFF.

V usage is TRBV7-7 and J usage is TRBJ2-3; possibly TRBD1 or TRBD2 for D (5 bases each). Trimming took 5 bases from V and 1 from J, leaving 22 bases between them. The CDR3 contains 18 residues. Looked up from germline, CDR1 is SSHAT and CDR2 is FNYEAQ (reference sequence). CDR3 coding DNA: TGTGCCAGCAGCCTGGGGGATGCGGAAGCTCCGGGCACAGATACGCAGTATTTT. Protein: CASSLGDAEAPGTDTQYF. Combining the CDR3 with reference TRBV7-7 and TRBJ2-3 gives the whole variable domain GAGVSQSPRYKVTKRGQDVTLRCDPISSHATLYWYQQALGQGPEFLTYFNYEAQPDKSGLPSDRFSAERPEGSISTLTIQRTEQRDSAMYRCASSLGDAEAPGTDTQYFGPGTRLTVL.

The CDR3, as DNA: TGTGCCAGCAGCCAAGTGGCGGTTAGGAGCTCCTACAATGAGCAGTACTTC. The encoded protein is CASSQVAVRSSYNEQYF. The J gene is TRBJ2-1, the V gene TRBV4-2, with D unresolved. The J call is uncertain, as TRBJ2-7 better fits the DNA end. Germline V CDR1 and CDR2: LGHNA, YNFKEQ. The CDR3 runs 17 residues.

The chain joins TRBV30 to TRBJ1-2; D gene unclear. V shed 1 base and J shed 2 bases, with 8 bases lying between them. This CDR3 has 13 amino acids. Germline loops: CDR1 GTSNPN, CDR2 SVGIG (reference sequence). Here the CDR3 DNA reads TGTGCCTGGAGTGGGGCGGGGAACTATGGCTACACCTTC. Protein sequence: CAWSGAGNYGYTF. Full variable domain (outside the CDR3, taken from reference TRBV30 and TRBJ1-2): SQTIHQWPATLVQPVGSPLSLECTVEGTSNPNLYWYRQAAGRGLQLLFYSVGIGQISSEVPQNLSASRPQDRQFILSSKKLLLSDSGFYLCAWSGAGNYGYTFGSGTRLTVV.

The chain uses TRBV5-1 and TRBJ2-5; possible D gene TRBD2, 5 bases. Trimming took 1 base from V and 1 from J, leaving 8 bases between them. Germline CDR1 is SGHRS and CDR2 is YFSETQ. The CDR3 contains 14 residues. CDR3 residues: CASSLIGVQETQYF. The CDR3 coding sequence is TGCGCCAGCAGCTTGATCGGGGTCCAAGAGACCCAGTACTTC.

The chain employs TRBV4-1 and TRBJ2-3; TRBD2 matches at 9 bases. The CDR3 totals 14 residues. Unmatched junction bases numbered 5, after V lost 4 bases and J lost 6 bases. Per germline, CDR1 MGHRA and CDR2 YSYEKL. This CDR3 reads CASSPRGRVDTQYF. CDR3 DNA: TGCGCCAGCAGCCCGCGCGGGAGGGTGGATACGCAGTATTTT.